This TCR beta chain originates from a study of blood T cell repertoires in COVID-19. Assay used: immunoSEQ multiplex PCR; TCRdb lists only in-frame clones, some missing. The sample records a few hundred thousand clones, about 80% being singletons. Germline V CDR1 and CDR2: SGHAT, FQNNGV. The junction had 9 bases not matched to a gene; V was cut back by 4 bases and J by 2 bases. This CDR3 has 17 amino acids. Sample: PBMCs or T cells enriched from blood (not recorded which). The TCR was taken from a man between 25 and 39 years old with acute COVID-19. The chain joins TRBV11-2 to TRBJ2-7, with TRBD2 matching over 12 bases. The CDR3 nucleotides read TGTGCCAGCAGCTCGAATGGGACTAGCGGGTGGGCCTACGAGCAGTACGTC. Protein sequence: CASSSNGTSGWAYEQYV.